This T cell receptor beta chain was found in a study of regulatory T cells in long-lasting Graves disease. According to the study, TCR beta libraries were built with iRepertoire HTBI primers and CDR3-region Arm-PCR. Original analysis: Taken together, the samples had fewer than 65 TRBV and approximately 13 TRBJ segments identified. TCRdb re-analysed the multiplex PCR reads in MiXCR, keeping a single row per CDR3 protein. Here the V and J calls rest on TCRdb's processing, not on the authors' analysis. Among some 330,000 distinct CDR3 sequences, around 23% were seen once, and the ten largest hold 25% to 30%. The study's findings and limits: Study of thyroid tissue was not done, with only peripheral blood studied. Small numbers of samples may have cut accuracy. TRBV28 was favored in persistent disease, as were TRBJ1-2 and TRBJ2-5.

Time point described: persistent/refractory GD, antithyroid drugs over 5 years with positive TRAb. PBMC RNA served as the TCR library source. The CDR3 runs 12 residues. Germline V lookup: CDR1 SGHDN, CDR2 FVKESK. The germline V and J ends were trimmed by 3 bases and 6 bases, with 9 bases remaining between them. On this clonotype itself: The antigen is unknown.

Sample: peripheral blood mononuclear cells (PBMCs), taken when the disease was refractory, from a patient treated with antithyroid drugs. The chain has TRBV14 and TRBJ2-7; D call uncertain. The clonotype comes from a woman aged 40 to 49 with Graves disease. The CDR3 is CASSHLLVEQYF. As DNA, the CDR3 is TGTGCCAGCAGCCATTTGCTGGTCGAGCAGTACTTC.